Listed here are 23 T cell receptor beta chains from one sample, sequenced in a study of blood T cell repertoires in COVID-19. TCRdb's copy holds only in-frame clones and misses some; the assay was immunoSEQ multiplex PCR. The data show around 38,000 clones, 70% to 90% seen once. Specimen: peripheral blood. The receptors here all came from a man between 65 and 85 years old with acute or convalescent COVID-19.

The chain combines TRBV7-8 with TRBJ1-1; a possible D gene is TRBD1 (5 bases). The germline V and J ends were trimmed by 6 bases and 3 bases, with 14 bases remaining between them. This CDR3 has 14 amino acids. Germline CDR1 reads SGHVS; CDR2 reads FQNEAQ. CDR3 sequence: CASRTVNLYTEAFF. The CDR3 DNA is TGTGCCAGCAGGACAGTTAATTTATACACTGAAGCTTTCTTT.

This chain uses TRBV7-9 with TRBJ1-5, with D possibly TRBD1 on 6 matching bases. CDR1 and CDR2 (germline): SEHNR, FQNEAQ (reference sequence). Trimming pared 5 bases from V and 2 bases from J, leaving 16 bases between. This CDR3 is built from 16 residues. CDR3: CASSPAGGAGNQPQHF. The CDR3, as DNA: TGTGCCAGCAGCCCCGCTGGGGGGGCAGGCAATCAGCCCCAGCATTTT.

The V call is TRBV3-1 (or the pseudogene TRBV3-2), the J call TRBJ1-4; 9 bases match TRBD1. This CDR3 spans 15 amino acids. Germline loops: CDR1 LGHDT, CDR2 YNNKEL (reference sequence). J lost 3 bases, V lost 3 bases, and 2 bases had no gene match. The CDR3 DNA reads as TGTGCCAGCAGCCAGAGACAGGGGGCTAATGAAAAACTGTTTTTT. Protein product: CASSQRQGANEKLFF.

This clone appeared once. This chain joins TRBV19 and TRBJ1-4, with D unclear. The CDR3 contains 14 residues. The germline V gene has CDR1 LNHDA and CDR2 SQIVND (reference sequence). Trimming took 7 bases from V and 0 from J, leaving 9 bases between them. The CDR3, as DNA: TGTGCCAGTAAGACAACTGCAACTAATGAAAAACTGTTTTTT. Residues: CASKTTATNEKLFF.

This clone was detected only a few times. The chain has TRBV29-1 and TRBJ1-2, with D possibly TRBD1 on 6 matching bases. CDR1 and CDR2 from the germline V gene are SQVTM and ANQGSEA. The CDR3 length is 11 residues. Trimming cost V 5 bases and J 5 bases, with 9 bases left between them. The CDR3 spells CSVPGTYGYTF. In nucleotides, the CDR3 is TGCAGCGTTCCAGGGACATATGGCTACACCTTC.

The V and J genes are TRBV5-1 and TRBJ2-1; tentative D call: TRBD2 (5 bases). V was trimmed by 2 bases and J by 1 base, leaving 10 bases between them. CDR3 length equals 15 residues. The germline gives CDR1 SGHRS, CDR2 YFSETQ. The CDR3 DNA follows: TGCGCCAGCAGCTTAACCAGCGGATCCTACAATGAGCAGTTCTTC. Translation: CASSLTSGSYNEQFF.

The V and J genes are TRBV3-1 (or the pseudogene TRBV3-2) and TRBJ1-3; no firm D call. The CDR3 is made up of 14 amino acids. Germline-derived CDR1 and CDR2 are LGHDT and YNNKEL (reference sequence). V lost 6 bases to trimming and J lost 0 bases, with 9 bases between them. Here the CDR3 reads CASRRDTSGNTIYF. The CDR3 region has the DNA TGTGCCAGCAGGCGAGACACCTCTGGAAACACCATATATTTT.

This clone has a handful of counts. The chain links TRBV24-1 to TRBJ1-5, with a tentative D call TRBD1 (5 bases). The germline gives CDR1 KGHDR, CDR2 SFDVKD. V was clipped by 4 bases and J by 3 bases, with 9 bases between them. This CDR3 is 14 amino acids long. The CDR3 loop reads CATSEPGLNQPQHF. CDR3 nucleotides: TGTGCCACCAGTGAACCGGGACTCAATCAGCCCCAGCATTTT.

This clone was picked up a small number of times. V is TRBV9 and J is TRBJ1-1, with a weak D call TRBD1 (5 bases). The CDR3 loop spans 15 amino acids. Germline CDR1 is SGDLS and CDR2 is YYNGEE. The V and J ends lost 4 bases and 5 bases respectively, with 18 bases between them. CDR3 residues: CASSPSGGGGTEAFF. The CDR3 DNA follows: TGTGCCAGCAGCCCCAGCGGGGGGGGAGGTACTGAAGCTTTCTTT. The entire variable domain, with the rest obtained from reference TRBV9 and TRBJ1-1, is as follows: DSGVTQTPKHLITATGQRVTLRCSPRSGDLSVYWYQQSLDQGLQFLIQYYNGEERAKGNILERFSAQQFPDLHSELNLSSLELGDSALYFCASSPSGGGGTEAFFGQGTRLTVV.

This clone was recorded only once. The gene calls are TRBV19 and TRBJ1-5; 7 positions match TRBD1. CDR3 length equals 15 residues. Germline V CDR1 and CDR2: LNHDA, SQIVND (reference sequence). V lost 10 bases and J lost 1; bases outside the gene matches: 10. The chain's CDR3 is CATTTGTGSNQPQHF. The CDR3, as DNA: TGTGCCACCACGACAGGGACTGGGAGCAATCAGCCCCAGCATTTT.

This clone was counted once. The rearrangement links TRBV2 to TRBJ2-6, with D perhaps matching TRBD2 (5 bases). Germline V gene data show CDR1 as SNHLY and CDR2 as FYNNEI. The germline V and J ends were trimmed by 2 bases and 2 bases, with 7 bases remaining between them. This CDR3 region has 15 residues. In nucleotides, the CDR3 is TGTGCCAGCAGTGAATCCGGGGCTGGGGCCAACGTCCTGACTTTC. This codes for CASSESGAGANVLTF.

V is TRBV6-5 and J is TRBJ1-4; D remains unclear. This CDR3 has 15 amino acids. V lost 0 bases to trimming and J lost 8 bases, with 13 bases between them. Germline V gene lookup returns CDR1 MNHEY and CDR2 SVGAGI. The CDR3 bases are TGTGCCAGCAGTTACTCGAATGGAGAGAGGGAAAAACTGTTTTTT. Amino acids: CASSYSNGEREKLFF.

V gene TRBV6-5 combines with J gene TRBJ1-5, with D tentatively TRBD1 (6 bases). The CDR3 totals 14 residues. Trimming removed 6 bases at V and 1 base at J, with 10 bases between. Germline V CDR1 and CDR2: MNHEY, SVGAGI. CDR3 region: CASRKDRSNQPQHF. CDR3 sequence (DNA): TGTGCCAGCAGGAAGGACAGAAGCAATCAGCCCCAGCATTTT.

The chain has TRBV7-2 and TRBJ1-6; D gene uncertain. V was clipped by 3 bases and J by 0 bases, with 6 bases between them. The germline V gene encodes CDR1 SGHTA and CDR2 FQGNSA. CDR3 length: 15 amino acids. The CDR3 reads CASSLESSYNSPLHF. The CDR3 nucleotides are TGTGCCAGCAGCTTGGAGAGCTCCTATAATTCACCCCTCCACTTT.

The chain couples TRBV29-1 to TRBJ2-5, with D tentatively TRBD2 (5 bases). The CDR3 covers 13 residues. Germline lookup yields CDR1 SQVTM and CDR2 ANQGSEA. Trimming left V 3 bases short and J 2 bases short, with 10 bases between. The CDR3: CSVDPGIQETQYF. In DNA, the CDR3 is TGCAGCGTTGACCCCGGGATTCAAGAGACCCAGTACTTC.

The chain joins TRBV7-2 to TRBJ1-6; no definite D call. CDR3 length equals 15 residues. The germline V gene encodes CDR1 SGHTA and CDR2 FQGNSA. Trimming removed 4 bases at V and 7 bases at J, with 14 bases between. The CDR3 is CASSSMGSNNSPLHF. CDR3 nucleotides: TGTGCCAGCAGCTCGATGGGCTCGAACAATTCACCCCTCCACTTT.

This chain joins TRBV6-5 and TRBJ2-5; tentatively, D is TRBD2 (6 bases). Between the trimmed V and J ends, which lost 8 bases and 3 bases, there was a span of 10 bases. The V gene's germline CDR1 is MNHEY and CDR2 SVGAGI. CDR3 length equals 12 residues. Here the CDR3 reads CASGPGEETQYF. Written as DNA, the CDR3 is TGTGCCAGCGGCCCGGGGGAAGAGACCCAGTACTTC.

V and J are TRBV7-2 and TRBJ1-1; D gene uncertain. CDR3 length: 14 residues. V lost 8 bases and J lost 5, with 18 bases in between. Germline-derived CDR1 and CDR2 are SGHTA and FQGNSA. The chain's CDR3 is CASAGRSRETEAFF. Here the CDR3 DNA reads TGTGCCAGCGCGGGAAGGTCGCGAGAGACTGAAGCTTTCTTT. Full variable domain (outside the CDR3, taken from reference TRBV7-2 and TRBJ1-1): GAGVSQSPSNKVTEKGKDVELRCDPISGHTALYWYRQSLGQGLEFLIYFQGNSAPDKSGLPSDRFSAERTGGSVSTLTIQRTQQEDSAVYLCASAGRSRETEAFFGQGTRLTVV.

This clone was seen a few times. The J gene is TRBJ2-3, the V gene TRBV5-8; weak D call: TRBD1 (6 bases). CDR3 size: 15 residues. CDR1 is SGHTS and CDR2 is YDEGEE in the germline V gene. V was cut by 1 base and J by 1 base, with 10 bases left in between. The CDR3, as DNA: TGTGCCAGCAGCTTGCTACAGGGTGGCACAGATACGCAGTATTTT. Amino acid sequence: CASSLLQGGTDTQYF.

The chain employs TRBV3-1 (or the pseudogene TRBV3-2) and TRBJ2-3, with D maybe TRBD2 (5 bases). Germline assignment: CDR1 LGHDT and CDR2 YNNKEL (reference sequence). The CDR3 contains 14 residues. V was shortened by 2 bases and J by 3 bases, with 9 bases between the two germline ends. CDR3 nucleotide sequence: TGTGCCAGCAGCCAACGCGGGCTAACAGATACGCAGTATTTT. This sequence encodes CASSQRGLTDTQYF.

V is TRBV18 and J is TRBJ2-3; TRBD2 matches at 12 bases. Germline V lookup: CDR1 KGHSH, CDR2 LQKENI. CDR3 length equals 16 residues. V trimming: 5 bases; J trimming: 2 bases; junction bases outside the gene matches: 5. CDR3 bases: TGTGCCAGCTCAGCCGGGACTAGCGGGTACACAGATACGCAGTATTTT. Translating it yields CASSAGTSGYTDTQYF.

CDR3 residues: CASSRIAGGYEQYF. CDR3 bases: TGTGCCAGCAGCCGAATAGCGGGAGGATACGAGCAGTACTTC. The V call is TRBV7-6, the J call TRBJ2-7, with 10 bases fitting TRBD2. With 5 bases clipped from V and 4 bases from J, the junction kept 5 bases outside the gene matches. CDR3 length: 14 amino acids. CDR1 and CDR2 from the germline V gene are SGHVS and FNYEAQ.

This chain uses TRBV5-8 with TRBJ1-5; 8 bases line up with TRBD1. Germline loops: CDR1 SGHTS, CDR2 YDEGEE. The CDR3 runs 17 residues. V was clipped by 6 bases and J by 1 base; unmatched bases: 12. As DNA, the CDR3 is TGTGCCAGCATGAATAGACAGGGGAGGACGAGCAATCAGCCCCAGCATTTT. It specifies CASMNRQGRTSNQPQHF. Full variable domain (missing parts from reference TRBV5-8 and TRBJ1-5): EAGVTQSPTHLIKTRGQQATLRCSPISGHTSVYWYQQALGLGLQFLLWYDEGEERNRGNFPPRFSGRQFPNYSSELNVNALELEDSALYLCASMNRQGRTSNQPQHFGDGTRLSIL.